The next 7 T cell receptor beta chains were all read from a single sample in a study of regulatory dendritic cells for organ transplantation. These receptors have no known antigen. Sorted T cells were CFSE-labeled and cultured roughly five days with allogeneic regulatory or mature dendritic cells at 1:10. Only in-frame clones appear in the TCRdb table, and some are missing; sequencing was by immunoSEQ multiplex PCR. Of 20,000 or so clones detected, roughly four fifths appear once; the ten largest clones hold 2.5% to 4%. The sequencing sample was made of memory CD4+ T cells from blood cultured with regulatory dendritic cells. Sample subset: CD45RO+ memory T cells. The receptors come from a human donor in good health.

V usage is TRBV12-5 and J usage is TRBJ2-3; 14 bases line up with TRBD2. Germline-derived CDR1 and CDR2 are LGHNT and FRNRAP. The CDR3 covers 19 residues. V shed 3 bases, J shed 0 bases, and the junction held 8 bases outside the gene matches. Here the CDR3 reads CASGFRSGLAGVSTDTQYF. The CDR3 nucleotides are TGTGCTAGTGGTTTTAGGTCGGGACTAGCGGGGGTAAGCACAGATACGCAGTATTTT.

The V and J genes are TRBV7-6 and TRBJ2-7; 12 bases are shared with TRBD2. J lost 4 bases, V lost 5 bases, and 6 bases had no gene match. This CDR3 is 15 amino acids long. In germline, CDR1 is SGHVS, CDR2 FNYEAQ. This CDR3 is CASSLTSGGSYEQYF. The CDR3 coding sequence is TGTGCCAGCAGCCTCACTAGCGGGGGGTCTTACGAGCAGTACTTC.

The chain has TRBV28 and TRBJ2-1, with D maybe TRBD2 (6 bases). Trimming shortened V by 6 bases and J by 5 bases, and 20 bases separated the two germline ends. CDR3 length: 16 residues. The germline V gene encodes CDR1 MDHEN and CDR2 SYDVKM. The CDR3 sequence: CASSPGGVALHNEQFF. The DNA of the CDR3 is TGTGCCAGCAGCCCTGGCGGGGTAGCGTTACACAATGAGCAGTTCTTC.

This chain joins TRBV18 and TRBJ2-7; D might be TRBD1 (6 bases). Trimming cost V 0 bases and J 5 bases, with 14 bases left between them. Looked up from germline, CDR1 is KGHSH and CDR2 is LQKENI. The CDR3 covers 15 residues. This chain's CDR3 is CASSPPSSRGDEQYF. The DNA for the CDR3 is TGTGCCAGCTCACCACCGTCATCCAGGGGCGACGAGCAGTACTTC.

CDR3 sequence (DNA): TGTGCCAGCAGTTTACACTCAGGACAACTGAACACTGAAGCTTTCTTT. As protein: CASSLHSGQLNTEAFF. The J gene is TRBJ1-1, the V gene TRBV28, with D possibly being TRBD1 (5 bases). CDR1 is MDHEN and CDR2 is SYDVKM in the germline V gene. This CDR3 contains 16 residues. V was shortened by 2 bases and J by 0 bases, with 13 bases between the two germline ends.

Of note for this clone: The CDR3 carries no conserved terminal phenylalanine or tryptophan, so it likely arises from a read error. The DNA is left out, because the CDR3 cannot be placed on it with certainty; the CDR3 is given as TCRdb lists it. This sequence joins TRBV4-2 and TRBJ2-7; the table assigns TRBD2, which was not confirmed against the DNA. CDR1 is LGHNA, CDR2 YNFKEQ, per germline. The CDR3 spans 10 amino acids, including both terminal residues. The CDR3 sequence is CASSHLQEGS.

This clone was counted between two and nine times. The chain is built from TRBV15 and TRBJ1-4; 7 bases align to TRBD1. After removal of 5 bases from V and 11 bases from J, the junction contained 20 bases not matched to a gene. This CDR3 has 17 amino acids. Germline assignment: CDR1 LNHNV and CDR2 YYDKDF (reference sequence). CDR3 sequence: CATSFPSGTALKMKLFF. The CDR3 region has the DNA TGTGCCACCAGCTTCCCTTCCGGGACAGCCCTTAAGATGAAACTGTTTTTT.